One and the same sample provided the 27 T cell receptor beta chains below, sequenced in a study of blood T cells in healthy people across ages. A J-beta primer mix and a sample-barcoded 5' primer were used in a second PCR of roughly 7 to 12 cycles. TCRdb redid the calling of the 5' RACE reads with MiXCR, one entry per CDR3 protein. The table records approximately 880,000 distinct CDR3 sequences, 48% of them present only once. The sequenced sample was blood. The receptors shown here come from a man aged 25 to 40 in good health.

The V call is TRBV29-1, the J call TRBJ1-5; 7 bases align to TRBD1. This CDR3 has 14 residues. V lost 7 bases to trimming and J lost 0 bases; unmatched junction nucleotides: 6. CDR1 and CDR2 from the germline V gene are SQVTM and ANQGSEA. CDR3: CSAAGTDSNQPQHF. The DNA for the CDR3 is TGCAGCGCTGCCGGGACAGATAGCAATCAGCCCCAGCATTTT.

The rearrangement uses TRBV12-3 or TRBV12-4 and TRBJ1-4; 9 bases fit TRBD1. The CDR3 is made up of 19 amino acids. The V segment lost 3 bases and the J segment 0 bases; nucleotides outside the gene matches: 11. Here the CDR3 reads CASSFFKDRGPTTNEKLFF. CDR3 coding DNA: TGTGCCAGCAGTTTCTTTAAGGACAGGGGACCAACAACTAATGAAAAACTGTTTTTT.

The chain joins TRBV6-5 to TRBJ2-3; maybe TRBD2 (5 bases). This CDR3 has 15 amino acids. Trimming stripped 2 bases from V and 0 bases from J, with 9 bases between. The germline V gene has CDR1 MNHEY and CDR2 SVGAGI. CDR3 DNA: TGTGCCAGCAGTTACATCGGGAAAAGCACAGATACGCAGTATTTT. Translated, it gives CASSYIGKSTDTQYF.

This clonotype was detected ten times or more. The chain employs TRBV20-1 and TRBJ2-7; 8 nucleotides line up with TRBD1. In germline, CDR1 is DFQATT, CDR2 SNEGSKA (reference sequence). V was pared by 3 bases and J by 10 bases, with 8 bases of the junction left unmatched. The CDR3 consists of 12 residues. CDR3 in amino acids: CSASSDRASQYF. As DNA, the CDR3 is TGCAGTGCTAGTTCGGACAGGGCAAGTCAGTACTTC.

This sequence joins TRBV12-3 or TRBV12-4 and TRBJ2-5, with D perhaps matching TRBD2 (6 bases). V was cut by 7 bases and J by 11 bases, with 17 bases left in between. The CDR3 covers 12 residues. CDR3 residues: CASNDSGGEQYF. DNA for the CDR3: TGTGCCAGCAACGACAGTGGAGGGGAGCAGTACTTC.

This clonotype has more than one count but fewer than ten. The CDR3 bases are TGTGCCAGCAGCCATGCCGGGACTAGCGGGTACAATGAGCAGTTCTTC. Amino acid sequence: CASSHAGTSGYNEQFF. V gene TRBV4-2 combines with J gene TRBJ2-1, with TRBD2 matching 12 bases. Germline lookup yields CDR1 LGHNA and CDR2 YNFKEQ. J was trimmed by 4 bases and V by 3 bases; bases with no gene match: 4. The CDR3 sequence is 16 residues long.

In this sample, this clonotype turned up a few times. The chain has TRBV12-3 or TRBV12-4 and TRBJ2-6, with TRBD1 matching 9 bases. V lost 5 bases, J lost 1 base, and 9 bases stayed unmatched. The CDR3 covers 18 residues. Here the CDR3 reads CASSIPLDRGSGANVLTF. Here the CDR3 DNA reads TGTGCCAGCAGTATACCCCTGGACAGGGGATCTGGGGCCAACGTCCTGACTTTC.

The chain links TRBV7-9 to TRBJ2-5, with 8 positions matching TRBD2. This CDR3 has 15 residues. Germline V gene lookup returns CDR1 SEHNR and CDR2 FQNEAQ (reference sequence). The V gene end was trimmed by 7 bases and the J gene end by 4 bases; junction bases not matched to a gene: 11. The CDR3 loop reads CASNEAGASSETQYF. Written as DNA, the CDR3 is TGTGCCAGCAACGAAGCGGGGGCCAGTTCAGAGACCCAGTACTTC.

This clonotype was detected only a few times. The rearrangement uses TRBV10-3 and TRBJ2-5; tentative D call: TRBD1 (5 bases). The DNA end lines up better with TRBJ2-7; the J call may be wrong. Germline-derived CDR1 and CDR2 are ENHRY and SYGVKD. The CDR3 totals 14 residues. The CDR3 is CAISEFQGTYEQYF. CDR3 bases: TGTGCCATCAGTGAGTTCCAGGGCACCTACGAGCAGTACTTC.

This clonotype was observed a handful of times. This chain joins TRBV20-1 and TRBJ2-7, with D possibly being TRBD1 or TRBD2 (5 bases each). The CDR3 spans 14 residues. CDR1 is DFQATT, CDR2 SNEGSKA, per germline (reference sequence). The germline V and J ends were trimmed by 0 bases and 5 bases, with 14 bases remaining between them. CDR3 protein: CSARESEGINEQYF. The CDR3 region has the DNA TGCAGTGCTAGAGAGTCAGAGGGGATCAACGAGCAGTACTTC.

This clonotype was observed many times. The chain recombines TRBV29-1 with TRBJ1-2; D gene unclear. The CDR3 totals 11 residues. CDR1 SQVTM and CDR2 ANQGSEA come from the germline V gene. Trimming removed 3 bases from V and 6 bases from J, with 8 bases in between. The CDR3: CSVEGGDGYTF. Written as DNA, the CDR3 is TGCAGCGTTGAGGGAGGTGATGGCTACACCTTC.

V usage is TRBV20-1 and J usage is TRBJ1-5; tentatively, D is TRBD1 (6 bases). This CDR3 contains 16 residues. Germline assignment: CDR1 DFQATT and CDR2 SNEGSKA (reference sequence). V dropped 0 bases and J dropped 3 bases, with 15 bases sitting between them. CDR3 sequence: CSARDISGGDNQPQHF. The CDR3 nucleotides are TGCAGTGCTAGAGATATCTCGGGGGGCGACAATCAGCCCCAGCATTTT.

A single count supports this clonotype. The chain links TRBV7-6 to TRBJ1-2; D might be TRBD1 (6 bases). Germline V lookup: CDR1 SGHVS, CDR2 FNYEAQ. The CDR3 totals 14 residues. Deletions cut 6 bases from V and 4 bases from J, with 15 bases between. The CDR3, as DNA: TGTGCCAGCAGTCAGGGGTTATCAGGCTATGGCTACACCTTC. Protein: CASSQGLSGYGYTF.

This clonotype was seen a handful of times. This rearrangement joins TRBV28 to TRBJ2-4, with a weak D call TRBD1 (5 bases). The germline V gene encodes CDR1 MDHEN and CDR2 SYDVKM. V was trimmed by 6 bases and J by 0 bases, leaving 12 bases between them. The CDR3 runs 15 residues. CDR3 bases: TGTGCCAGCAGCTCCGACAGCGTAGCCAAAAACATTCAGTACTTC. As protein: CASSSDSVAKNIQYF. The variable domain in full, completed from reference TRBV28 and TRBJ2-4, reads DVKVTQSSRYLVKRTGEKVFLECVQDMDHENMFWYRQDPGLGLRLIYFSYDVKMKEKGDIPEGYSVSREKKERFSLILESASTNQTSMYLCASSSDSVAKNIQYFGAGTRLSVL.

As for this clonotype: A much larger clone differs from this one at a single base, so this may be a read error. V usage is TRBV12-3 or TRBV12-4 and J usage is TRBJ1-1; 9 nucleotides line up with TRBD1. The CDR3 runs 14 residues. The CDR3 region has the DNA TGTGTCAGCAGAATGTCCGGGACAGGGATGACAGCTTTCTTT. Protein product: CVSRMSGTGMTAFF.

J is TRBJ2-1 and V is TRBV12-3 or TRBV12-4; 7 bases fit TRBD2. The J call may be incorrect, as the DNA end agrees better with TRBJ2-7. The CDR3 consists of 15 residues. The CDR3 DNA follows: TGTGCCAGCAGCATAAGCGGGGCTATCTACAATGAGCAGTACTTC. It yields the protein CASSISGAIYNEQYF.

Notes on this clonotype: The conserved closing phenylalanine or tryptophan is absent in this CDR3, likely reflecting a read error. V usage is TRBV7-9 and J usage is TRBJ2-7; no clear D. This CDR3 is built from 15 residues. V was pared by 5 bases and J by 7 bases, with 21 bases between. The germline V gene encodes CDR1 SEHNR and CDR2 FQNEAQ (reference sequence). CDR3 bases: TGTGCCAGCAGCCTCAGGACGGCCTCCCTTTCGGAGCAGTACTCC. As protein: CASSLRTASLSEQYS.

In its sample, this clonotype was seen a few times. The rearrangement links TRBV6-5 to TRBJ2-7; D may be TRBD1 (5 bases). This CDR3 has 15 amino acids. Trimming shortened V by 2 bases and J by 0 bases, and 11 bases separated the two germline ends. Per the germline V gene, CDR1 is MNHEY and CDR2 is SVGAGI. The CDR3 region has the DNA TGTGCCAGCAGTTACAGGGGTGGTAACTCCTACGAGCAGTACTTC. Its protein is CASSYRGGNSYEQYF.

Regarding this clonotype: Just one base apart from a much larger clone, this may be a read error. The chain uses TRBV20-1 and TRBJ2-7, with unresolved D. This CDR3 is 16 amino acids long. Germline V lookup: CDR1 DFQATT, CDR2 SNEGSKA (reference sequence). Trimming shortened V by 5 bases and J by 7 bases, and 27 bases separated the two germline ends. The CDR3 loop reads CSAPLGGVTFQNEQYF. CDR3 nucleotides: TGCAGTGCTCCCCTTGGTGGGGTGACTTTTCAAAATGAGCAGTACTTC.

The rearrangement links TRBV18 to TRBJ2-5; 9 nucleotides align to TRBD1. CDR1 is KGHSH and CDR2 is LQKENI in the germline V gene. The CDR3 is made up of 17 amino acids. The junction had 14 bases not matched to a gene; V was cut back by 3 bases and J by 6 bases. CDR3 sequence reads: CASSPLSGTGRSKTQYF. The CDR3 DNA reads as TGTGCCAGCTCACCCCTTTCCGGGACAGGGCGGTCAAAGACCCAGTACTTC. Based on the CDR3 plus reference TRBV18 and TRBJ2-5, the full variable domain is NAGVMQNPRHLVRRRGQEARLRCSPMKGHSHVYWYRQLPEEGLKFMVYLQKENIIDESGMPKERFSAEFPKEGPSILRIQQVVRGDSAAYFCASSPLSGTGRSKTQYFGPGTRLLVL.

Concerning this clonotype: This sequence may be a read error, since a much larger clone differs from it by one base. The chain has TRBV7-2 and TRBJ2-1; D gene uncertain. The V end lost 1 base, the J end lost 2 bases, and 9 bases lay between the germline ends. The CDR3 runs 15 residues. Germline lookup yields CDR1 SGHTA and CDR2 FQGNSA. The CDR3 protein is CASSLVARAYNEQFF. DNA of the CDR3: TGTGCCAGCAGCTTAGTTGCGAGAGCCTACAATGAGCAGTTCTTC.

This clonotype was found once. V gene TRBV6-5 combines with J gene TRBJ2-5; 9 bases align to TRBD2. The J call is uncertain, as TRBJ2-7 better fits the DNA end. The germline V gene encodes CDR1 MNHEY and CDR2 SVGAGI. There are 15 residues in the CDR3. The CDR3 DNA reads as TGTGCCAGCAGTTACGCGGGGGGGCAGCGTTACGAGCAGTACTTC. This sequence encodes CASSYAGGQRYEQYF.

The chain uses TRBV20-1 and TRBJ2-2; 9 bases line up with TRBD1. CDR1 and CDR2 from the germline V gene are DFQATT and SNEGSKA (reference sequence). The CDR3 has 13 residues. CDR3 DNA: TGCGGGTGGGACAGGGCTAACACCGGGGAGCTGTTTTTT. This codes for CGWDRANTGELFF.

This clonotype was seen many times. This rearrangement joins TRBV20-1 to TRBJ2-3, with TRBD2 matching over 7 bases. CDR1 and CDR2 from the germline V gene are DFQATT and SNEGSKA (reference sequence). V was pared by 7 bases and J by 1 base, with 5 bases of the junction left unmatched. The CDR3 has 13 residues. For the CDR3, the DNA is TGCAGTGTTGGACGGGGGGGCACAGATACGCAGTATTTT. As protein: CSVGRGGTDTQYF.

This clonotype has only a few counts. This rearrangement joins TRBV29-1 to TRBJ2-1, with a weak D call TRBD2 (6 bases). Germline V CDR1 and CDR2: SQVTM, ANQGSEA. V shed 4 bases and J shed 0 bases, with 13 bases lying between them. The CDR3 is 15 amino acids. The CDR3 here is CSVVAGWSSYNEQFF. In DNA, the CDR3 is TGCAGCGTTGTTGCGGGGTGGAGCTCCTACAATGAGCAGTTCTTC.

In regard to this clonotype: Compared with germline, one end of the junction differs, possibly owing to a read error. The CDR3 DNA reads TGCGCCAGCAGAGGGGACAGCGCCTACAAGCAGTACTTC. As protein: CASRGDSAYKQYF. This chain joins TRBV5-1 and TRBJ2-7; TRBD1 agrees at 7 bases. The CDR3 extends over 13 amino acids. Germline V gives CDR1 SGHRS, CDR2 YFSETQ.

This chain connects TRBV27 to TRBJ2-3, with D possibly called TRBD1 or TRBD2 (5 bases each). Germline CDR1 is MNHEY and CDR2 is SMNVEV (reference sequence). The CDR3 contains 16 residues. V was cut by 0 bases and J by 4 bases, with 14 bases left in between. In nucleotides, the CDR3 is TGTGCCAGCAGTTTATCGGGGGTCCCGACCGCAGATACGCAGTATTTT. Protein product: CASSLSGVPTADTQYF.